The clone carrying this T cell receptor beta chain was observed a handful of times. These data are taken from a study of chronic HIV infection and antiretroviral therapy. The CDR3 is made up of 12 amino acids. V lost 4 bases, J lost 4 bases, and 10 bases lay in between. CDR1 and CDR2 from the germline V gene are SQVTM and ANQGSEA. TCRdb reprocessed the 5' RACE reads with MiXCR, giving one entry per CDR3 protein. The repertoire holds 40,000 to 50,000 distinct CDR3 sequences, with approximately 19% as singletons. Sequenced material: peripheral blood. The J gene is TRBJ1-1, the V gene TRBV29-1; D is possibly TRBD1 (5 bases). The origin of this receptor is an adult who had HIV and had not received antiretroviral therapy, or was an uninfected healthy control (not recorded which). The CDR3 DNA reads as TGCAGCGTTGTCCGGGGCGTCACTGAAGCTTTCTTT. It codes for CSVVRGVTEAFF.